In this sample, the clone carrying this T cell receptor (beta chain) turned up a few times. Its cognate antigen is unknown. A second PCR of about 7 to 12 cycles used a sample-barcoded 5' primer and a J-beta primer mix. TCRdb re-analysed the 5' RACE reads in MiXCR, keeping a single row per CDR3 protein. The table has around 1.5 million distinct CDR3 sequences, approximately 32% seen once. V lost 6 bases, J lost 6 bases, and 11 bases lay in between. Germline CDR1 is SQVTM and CDR2 is ANQGSEA. CDR3 length: 11 residues. This specimen belongs to a study of blood T cells in healthy people across ages. Points from the study as a whole: With naive T cell percentage, TCR beta diversity showed a strong correlation. Naive CD4+ cell counts and diversity both ran higher in long-lived than in aged donors.

The authors isolated at least 7 million PBMCs per sample. The sequence derives from a woman in her 30s in good health. Sequencing was performed on blood. This chain connects TRBV29-1 to TRBJ1-1, with a weak D call TRBD1 (6 bases). The CDR3 sequence is CSVAPGAEAFF. The CDR3 coding sequence is TGCAGCGTCGCCCCAGGGGCTGAAGCTTTCTTT.